This T cell receptor beta chain was sequenced during a study of tumor-infiltrating lymphocytes in glioblastoma multiforme. Three nested ARM-PCR rounds with V-beta and C-beta primers built TCRB libraries. Input was 0.4 to 0.55 ug total RNA, reverse-transcribed with a C-beta primer. Unique molecular identifiers were not described for the libraries. TCRdb used MiXCR to reprocess the multiplex PCR reads, holding one entry per CDR3 protein. The sample shows nearly 15,000 distinct CDR3 sequences, roughly 73% of them seen only once. Whole-study results and caveats: T cells were not sorted into functional subsets. Detected clone frequencies may not reflect cell counts, being RNA-based.

In regard to this clonotype: The antigen remains unidentified. Because the CDR3 is missing its conserved closing phenylalanine or tryptophan, this is likely a read error.

The CDR3 is 14 amino acids. Germline CDR1 reads DFQATT; CDR2 reads SNEGSKA (reference sequence). The V segment lost 3 bases and the J segment 5 bases; nucleotides outside the gene matches: 9. The chain links TRBV20-1 to TRBJ2-7, with 8 positions matching TRBD2. Sequenced: brain tumor tissue. This sequence was found in a male donor with glioblastoma. CDR3 bases: TGCAGTGCTAGGGCACCAGCGGGGGTTCACGAGCAGTACTCC. It is translated as CSARAPAGVHEQYS.